Listed here are 16 T cell receptor beta chains from one sample, sequenced in a study of blood T cell repertoires in COVID-19. Clones were read by immunoSEQ multiplex PCR, and TCRdb kept only the in-frame ones, dropping some. The sample includes fewer than 250,000 clones, 75% to 85% of them seen just once. The material sequenced was peripheral blood. The receptors here all came from a woman in her 70s with acute or convalescent COVID-19.

In its sample, this clone was seen many times. The gene calls are TRBV10-2 and TRBJ1-5; 7 bases map to TRBD1. Germline assignment: CDR1 WSHSY and CDR2 SAAADI. Trimming removed 3 bases from V and 4 bases from J; junction bases left unmatched: 9. The CDR3 is made up of 16 amino acids. The CDR3 reads CASSDWAGGGNQPQHF. CDR3 bases: TGCGCCAGCAGTGATTGGGCAGGGGGTGGTAATCAGCCCCAGCATTTT.

The chain couples TRBV3-1 (or the pseudogene TRBV3-2) to TRBJ2-1; no definite D call. V was cut by 1 base and J by 3 bases, with 10 bases left in between. Germline loops: CDR1 LGHDT, CDR2 YNNKEL (reference sequence). The CDR3 contains 15 residues. CDR3: CASSQARGIYNEQFF. The CDR3 bases are TGTGCCAGCAGCCAAGCGCGCGGTATCTACAATGAGCAGTTCTTC.

The rearrangement uses TRBV27 and TRBJ1-4; tentative D call: TRBD1 (5 bases). In germline, CDR1 is MNHEY, CDR2 SMNVEV (reference sequence). V was trimmed by 2 bases and J by 5 bases, leaving 15 bases between them. The CDR3 spans 16 residues. In nucleotides, the CDR3 is TGTGCCAGCAGTTTAAGGGGTGGGCACATCAATGAAAAACTGTTTTTT. Translating gives CASSLRGGHINEKLFF.

DNA for the CDR3: TGTGCCAGCAGCCAGGGGAACTTATCACCCCTCCACTTT. It yields the protein CASSQGNLSPLHF. This chain joins TRBV7-2 and TRBJ1-6; possible D gene TRBD1, 6 bases. CDR3 length equals 13 residues. Trimming left V 5 bases short and J 10 bases short, with 12 bases between. Looked up from germline, CDR1 is SGHTA and CDR2 is FQGNSA.

The gene calls are TRBV6-1 and TRBJ1-1; 7 positions match TRBD1. This CDR3 is 16 amino acids long. CDR1 is MNHNS, CDR2 SASEGT, per germline. J gave up 1 base and V 4 bases, and 9 bases lay outside the gene matches. The CDR3 nucleotides read TGTGCCAGCAGTGTTAGACAGGGTGGATGGAACACTGAAGCTTTCTTT. This sequence encodes CASSVRQGGWNTEAFF.

This chain uses TRBV6-1 with TRBJ2-2, with TRBD1 as a possible D gene (6 bases). V was pared by 5 bases and J by 0 bases, with 13 bases between. CDR3 length equals 16 residues. The germline CDR1 and CDR2 sequences are MNHNS and SASEGT. The DNA of the CDR3 is TGTGCCAGCAGTAAAGAGACAGGAACGAACACCGGGGAGCTGTTTTTT. Translated: CASSKETGTNTGELFF.

This chain links TRBV4-1 with TRBJ1-5; D is possibly TRBD1 (5 bases). The CDR3 totals 15 residues. Trimming took off 0 bases at V and 7 bases at J, with 13 bases between the two ends. The V gene's germline CDR1 is MGHRA and CDR2 YSYEKL. The CDR3 reads CASSQDPQGRQPQHF. DNA for the CDR3: TGCGCCAGCAGCCAAGATCCGCAGGGCAGGCAGCCCCAGCATTTT.

V usage is TRBV5-6 and J usage is TRBJ1-1, with 8 bases that match TRBD1. There are 15 residues in the CDR3. The germline V gene encodes CDR1 SGHDT and CDR2 YYEEEE. V dropped 0 bases and J dropped 0; count of bases not matched to a gene: 1. CDR3 DNA: TGTGCCAGCAGCTTGGGACAGGGGTTGAACACTGAAGCTTTCTTT. Residues: CASSLGQGLNTEAFF.

The J gene is TRBJ2-7, the V gene TRBV18, with 8 bases that match TRBD1. Germline trimming cut 5 bases from V and 0 bases from J; bases unmatched to any gene: 6. In germline, CDR1 is KGHSH, CDR2 LQKENI. The CDR3 is 15 residues long. CDR3 coding DNA: TGTGCCAGCTCATCGTTTGGGACAGGCTCCTACGAGCAGTACTTC. It specifies CASSSFGTGSYEQYF.

This clone has only one observation. The chain couples TRBV10-1 to TRBJ1-2, with unresolved D. Germline V gene data show CDR1 as WNHNN and CDR2 as SYGVQD (reference sequence). The ends were cut back, 0 bases at V and 4 bases at J, with 6 bases in the middle. This CDR3 is 13 amino acids long. CDR3 in amino acids: CASSESAGYGYTF. For the CDR3, the DNA is TGCGCCAGCAGTGAGTCGGCAGGCTATGGCTACACCTTC.

This clone occurred a few times. The chain combines TRBV4-1 with TRBJ2-7; TRBD1 is a possible D gene (7 bases). Trimming removed 2 bases from V and 5 bases from J, with 13 bases in between. CDR1 and CDR2 (germline): MGHRA, YSYEKL. This CDR3 has 14 amino acids. CDR3 residues: CASSQLTGRNEQYF. The CDR3 DNA reads as TGCGCCAGCAGCCAACTGACAGGGAGGAACGAGCAGTACTTC.

This chain uses TRBV9 with TRBJ1-2; possible D gene TRBD1, 5 bases. CDR3 length equals 17 residues. CDR1 is SGDLS, CDR2 YYNGEE, per germline. Deletions cut 0 bases from V and 1 base from J, with 16 bases between. CDR3 sequence reads: CASSVAQAGGRNYGYTF. For the CDR3, the DNA is TGTGCCAGCAGCGTAGCTCAGGCCGGGGGACGTAACTATGGCTACACCTTC.

This clone was seen just once. The chain employs TRBV4-2 and TRBJ1-2, with D maybe TRBD1 (6 bases). Germline V gene data show CDR1 as LGHNA and CDR2 as YNFKEQ. CDR3 length: 16 amino acids. Trimming removed 4 bases from V and 5 bases from J, with 20 bases in between. The CDR3 region has the DNA TGTGCCAGCAGCCGTTCCACCGCCGGGACATATTATGGCTACACCTTC. The encoded protein is CASSRSTAGTYYGYTF.

This clone appeared once. J is TRBJ1-6 and V is TRBV18; TRBD1 aligns across 11 bases. This CDR3 has 15 amino acids. CDR1 is KGHSH and CDR2 is LQKENI in the germline V gene. After removal of 3 bases from V and 7 bases from J, the junction contained 2 bases not matched to a gene. The CDR3 nucleotides are TGTGCCAGCTCACCCGGGACAGGGGGGAATTCACCCCTCCACTTT. This translates into CASSPGTGGNSPLHF.

This rearrangement joins TRBV6-5 to TRBJ1-5; D call uncertain. Germline V gives CDR1 MNHEY, CDR2 SVGAGI. V was cut by 7 bases and J by 2 bases, with 9 bases left in between. This CDR3 comprises 13 residues. This chain's CDR3 is CASTPPGNQPQHF. CDR3 bases: TGTGCCAGCACCCCTCCGGGCAATCAGCCCCAGCATTTT.

The chain couples TRBV28 to TRBJ1-6; tentatively, D is TRBD1 (5 bases). This CDR3 has 16 amino acids. In germline, CDR1 is MDHEN, CDR2 SYDVKM. V was cut by 5 bases and J by 0 bases, with 11 bases left in between. The CDR3 sequence is CASSAGWSSYNSPLHF. DNA of the CDR3: TGTGCCAGCAGTGCAGGGTGGAGCTCCTATAATTCACCCCTCCACTTT.